This T cell receptor (beta chain) originates from a study of human T cells and chemical hapten exposure. Overall study context: Diphenylcyclopropenone, dosed weekly to the scalp, was given to patients throughout the approximately 23-week study. The study's findings and limits: Donors were affected by alopecia, so their immune reaction might vary from that of healthy individuals.

TCRdb redid the calling of the RACE reads with MiXCR, one entry per CDR3 protein. The sample lists about 120,000 distinct CDR3 sequences, roughly an eighth occurring once. Time point denoted: patch test 1, 2 weeks after DPC sensitization. The treatment denotes: therapeutic diphenylcyclopropenone sensitization with weekly scalp DPC. This clonotype occurred a few times. No antigen is known for it. This clonotype originated in a man between 18 and 29 years old with alopecia areata. Some clones in this sample may be carry-over from other donors' samples. The material was whole blood, obtained in connection with sensitization to the hapten diphenylcyclopropenone (DPC).

This CDR3 reads CASRDNQETQYF. The DNA of the CDR3 is TGTGCCAGTCGGGACAACCAAGAGACCCAGTACTTC. V gene TRBV6-5 combines with J gene TRBJ2-5; possible D gene TRBD1, 6 bases. Germline loops: CDR1 MNHEY, CDR2 SVGAGI. Trimming left V 9 bases short and J 0 bases short, with 8 bases between. This CDR3 is 12 amino acids long.